This entry describes one T cell receptor (beta chain). The antigen is unknown. This sample is part of a study of blood T cells in healthy people across ages. Study findings and constraints: A strong correlation was seen between TCR beta diversity and naive T cell percentage. The study could not conclusively compare naive and antigen-experienced cells, given its unsorted PBMCs. The long-lived group displayed more naive CD4+ cells, plus higher diversity, than the aged donors did. Investigators viewed diversity estimates from one million T cells as underestimates, the study reported.

Together with a sample-barcoded 5' primer, a J-beta primer mix was included in a second PCR lasting about 6 to 12 cycles. TCRdb itself ran the 5' RACE reads through MiXCR, one entry per CDR3 protein. The data show fewer than 1,000,000 distinct CDR3 sequences, around 42% seen once. Germline lookup yields CDR1 SNHLY and CDR2 FYNNEI. The CDR3 is 15 amino acids. Trimming took off 2 bases at V and 0 bases at J, with 10 bases between the two ends. The material sequenced was blood. The origin of this receptor is a man between 60 and 75 years old in good health. The rearrangement uses TRBV2 and TRBJ1-2; no definite D call. For the CDR3, the DNA is TGTGCCAGCAGTGAACTATTCTCAGCTAACTATGGCTACACCTTC. It translates to CASSELFSANYGYTF.